Following are 8 T cell receptor beta chains from one sample sequenced in a study of OX40 agonist ivuxolimab in advanced cancers. TCRdb's table, derived via immunoSEQ multiplex PCR, lists solely in-frame clones and lacks some. Seen here are 56,000 or so clones, around four fifths observed once, and the top ten hold under 6%. This specimen was CD4+ or CD8+ T cells sorted from blood, taken in a trial of the OX40 agonist ivuxolimab. The source is an adult with an advanced solid tumor such as melanoma, head and neck, liver or kidney cancer.

This chain uses TRBV27 with TRBJ2-5; the match to TRBD1 covers 7 bases. The CDR3 sequence is 13 residues long. The germline V gene encodes CDR1 MNHEY and CDR2 SMNVEV (reference sequence). The junction had 3 bases not matched to a gene; V was cut back by 4 bases and J by 4 bases. The CDR3 loop is CASSSTGLETQYF. The CDR3 DNA reads as TGTGCCAGCAGTTCGACAGGGTTAGAGACCCAGTACTTC.

The J gene is TRBJ1-4, the V gene TRBV5-1; possibly TRBD1 for D (5 bases). The V gene lost 3 bases and the J gene lost 3 bases, with 6 bases spanning the gap. The CDR3 runs 13 residues. The germline CDR1 and CDR2 sequences are SGHRS and YFSETQ. CDR3 region: CASSWGPNEKLFF. CDR3 in DNA: TGCGCCAGCAGCTGGGGACCTAATGAAAAACTGTTTTTT.

This chain connects TRBV5-4 to TRBJ2-1, with D tentatively TRBD2 (6 bases). Trimming left V 5 bases short and J 0 bases short, with 12 bases between. Germline V gene data show CDR1 as SGHNT and CDR2 as YYREEE (reference sequence). This CDR3 has 15 residues. The CDR3 region is CASRADGSSYNEQFF. In DNA form, the CDR3 reads TGTGCCAGCAGAGCGGACGGGAGCTCCTACAATGAGCAGTTCTTC.

The chain recombines TRBV5-6 with TRBJ2-4; 7 bases line up with TRBD2. Germline CDR1 and CDR2: SGHDT and YYEEEE. J gave up 3 bases and V 0 bases, and 3 bases lay outside the gene matches. This CDR3 has 15 residues. As DNA, the CDR3 is TGTGCCAGCAGCTTGGCACCGGGAGGCAAAAACATTCAGTACTTC. As protein: CASSLAPGGKNIQYF.

The chain employs TRBV2 and TRBJ1-1; D may be TRBD1 (6 bases). CDR3 length: 13 residues. Trimming left V 4 bases short and J 3 bases short, with 9 bases between. From germline, CDR1 is SNHLY and CDR2 FYNNEI. Here the CDR3 DNA reads TGTGCCAGCAGTGTAGGACAGCACACTGAAGCTTTCTTT. This gives the protein CASSVGQHTEAFF. The entire variable domain, with the rest obtained from reference TRBV2 and TRBJ1-1, is as follows: EPEVTQTPSHQVTQMGQEVILRCVPISNHLYFYWYRQILGQKVEFLVSFYNNEISEKSEIFDDQFSVERPDGSNFTLKIRSTKLEDSAMYFCASSVGQHTEAFFGQGTRLTVV.

The V gene is TRBV29-1, the J gene TRBJ2-3, with 11 nucleotides matching TRBD2. V gave up 5 bases and J gave up 4 bases; unmatched junction bases: 11. The germline CDR1 and CDR2 sequences are SQVTM and ANQGSEA. The CDR3 is made up of 16 amino acids. CDR3 in amino acids: CSVPTGATSGADTQYF. The CDR3 DNA reads as TGCAGCGTTCCAACCGGGGCGACTAGCGGGGCAGATACGCAGTATTTT.

The chain uses TRBV4-2 and TRBJ2-1; D may be TRBD2 (5 bases). The CDR3 runs 14 residues. CDR1 and CDR2 from the germline V gene are LGHNA and YNFKEQ. V was cut by 0 bases and J by 7 bases, with 10 bases left in between. The CDR3 spells CASSQDQRGNEQFF. CDR3 DNA: TGTGCCAGCAGCCAAGATCAGCGCGGGAATGAGCAGTTCTTC.

As regards this clone: Additional DNA sequences in this sample encode the identical CDR3. This chain joins TRBV6-5 and TRBJ2-7; tentatively, D is TRBD2 (6 bases). Germline CDR1 is MNHEY and CDR2 is SVGAGI. Trimming removed 5 bases at V and 4 bases at J, with 9 bases between. The CDR3 has 12 residues. The CDR3 DNA sequence: TGTGCCAGCAGTCCCCGGGGGTACGAGCAGTACTTC. It codes for CASSPRGYEQYF.